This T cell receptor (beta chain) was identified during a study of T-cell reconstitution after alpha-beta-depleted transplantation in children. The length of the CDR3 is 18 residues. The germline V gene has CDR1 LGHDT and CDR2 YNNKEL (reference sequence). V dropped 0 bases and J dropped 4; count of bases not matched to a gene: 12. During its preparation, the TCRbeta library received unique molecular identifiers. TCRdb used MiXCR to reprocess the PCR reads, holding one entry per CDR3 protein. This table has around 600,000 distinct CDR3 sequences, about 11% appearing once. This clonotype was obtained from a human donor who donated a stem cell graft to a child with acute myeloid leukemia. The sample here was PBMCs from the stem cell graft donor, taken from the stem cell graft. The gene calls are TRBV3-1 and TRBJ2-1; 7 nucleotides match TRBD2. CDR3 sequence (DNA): TGTGCCAGCAGCCAAGAGCTCGGCGGGGGTGGGGTTTACAATGAGCAGTTCTTC. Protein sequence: CASSQELGGGGVYNEQFF.